These 13 T cell receptor beta chains came from one sample sequenced in a study of shared clonotypes between healthy human individuals. Terminally differentiated effector memory CD45RA+ cells were excluded from the naive CD8 cells, which were CD45RO-negative and positively selected for CCR7. The repertoire was sequenced with immunoSEQ multiplex PCR; TCRdb's copy has only in-frame clones and lacks some. The sample includes hundreds of thousands of clones, about 96% of them seen just once. Material: naive CD8+ T cells sorted from blood. The receptors shown here come from a woman younger than 45 in good health.

The chain is built from TRBV7-9 and TRBJ2-1; 8 bases are a match to TRBD2. Germline CDR1 is SEHNR and CDR2 is FQNEAQ (reference sequence). V lost 6 bases, J lost 7 bases, and 11 bases stayed unmatched. This CDR3 comprises 15 residues. For the CDR3, the DNA is TGTGCCAGCAGGCCGAGAGCGGGAGTACTGAATGAGCAGTTCTTC. Translating gives CASRPRAGVLNEQFF.

This chain connects TRBV7-8 to TRBJ2-5; D is unresolved. The ends were cut back, 5 bases at V and 5 bases at J, with 18 bases in the middle. This CDR3 has 15 residues. CDR1 is SGHVS and CDR2 is FQNEAQ in the germline V gene. CDR3: CASSPRPVIMETQYF. CDR3 coding DNA: TGTGCCAGCAGCCCACGCCCGGTCATCATGGAGACCCAGTACTTC.

The chain has TRBV7-2 and TRBJ1-2, with D possibly TRBD1 on 6 matching bases. Between the trimmed V and J ends, which lost 1 base and 4 bases, there was a span of 22 bases. This CDR3 comprises 18 residues. Germline V gene lookup returns CDR1 SGHTA and CDR2 FQGNSA. CDR3 in DNA: TGTGCCAGCAGCTTAGAGGGGGGGGAGGCAGCAACAATCTATGGCTACACCTTC. Its translation: CASSLEGGEAATIYGYTF.

In its sample, this clone was seen once. The rearrangement joins TRBV30 to TRBJ2-6, with no clear D. This CDR3 comprises 14 residues. V was pared by 1 base and J by 2 bases, with 6 bases between. Germline V gives CDR1 GTSNPN, CDR2 SVGIG (reference sequence). The CDR3 region is CAWSGGTGANVLTF. The CDR3 DNA follows: TGTGCCTGGAGTGGGGGAACTGGGGCCAACGTCCTGACTTTC.

J is TRBJ2-7 and V is TRBV28, with D perhaps TRBD1 or TRBD2 (6 bases each). This CDR3 comprises 14 residues. Germline V gives CDR1 MDHEN, CDR2 SYDVKM. Trimming took 2 bases from V and 2 from J, leaving 10 bases between them. The DNA of the CDR3 is TGTGCCAGCAGTTTAGGGGGGACACCCTACGAGCAGTACTTC. Amino acid sequence: CASSLGGTPYEQYF.

CDR3 nucleotides: TGTGCCAGCAGCCCCGGTGGAGGAGGAAGCGAAAAACTGTTTTTT. Residues: CASSPGGGGSEKLFF. The genes are TRBV14 and TRBJ1-4, with no clear D. CDR1 is SGHDN, CDR2 FVKESK, per germline. The CDR3 runs to 15 residues. The V end lost 4 bases, the J end lost 8 bases, and 17 bases lay between the germline ends.

This rearrangement joins TRBV19 to TRBJ2-7; D gene ambiguous. The CDR3 is made up of 13 amino acids. Looked up from germline, CDR1 is LNHDA and CDR2 is SQIVND (reference sequence). V was pared by 0 bases and J by 6 bases, with 9 bases between. CDR3 bases: TGTGCCAGTAGTATAGATGCGGTCGGCGAGCAGTACTTC. This encodes CASSIDAVGEQYF.

On this clone itself: This specimen includes other DNA sequences encoding the same CDR3. This chain links TRBV7-9 with TRBJ2-7; maybe TRBD2 (5 bases). The CDR3 spans 12 residues. CDR1 and CDR2 from the germline V gene are SEHNR and FQNEAQ (reference sequence). V was pared by 5 bases and J by 6 bases, with 11 bases between. The CDR3 region is CASSPGTSEQYF. The CDR3 bases are TGTGCCAGCAGCCCGGGAACATCCGAGCAGTACTTC.

The chain employs TRBV7-9 and TRBJ1-5; D is possibly TRBD1 (5 bases). Germline-derived CDR1 and CDR2 are SEHNR and FQNEAQ (reference sequence). V was cut by 5 bases and J by 6 bases, with 20 bases left in between. The CDR3 loop spans 16 amino acids. The CDR3 region has the DNA TGTGCCAGCAGCCTAGGAGGGACGGGCCTAATTCAGCCCCAGCATTTT. It is translated as CASSLGGTGLIQPQHF.

This chain uses TRBV13 with TRBJ2-1; TRBD2 matches 11 bases. Looked up from germline, CDR1 is PRHDT and CDR2 is FYEKMQ (reference sequence). The ends lost 2 bases at V and 6 bases at J; junction bases unmatched: 6. The CDR3 covers 16 residues. DNA for the CDR3: TGTGCCAGCAGCTTACGGTTTAGCGGGAGGGGCAATGAGCAGTTCTTC. Protein product: CASSLRFSGRGNEQFF.

The V gene is TRBV28, the J gene TRBJ2-2, with a weak D call TRBD2 (6 bases). The CDR3 spans 15 residues. In germline, CDR1 is MDHEN, CDR2 SYDVKM. V gave up 4 bases and J gave up 6 bases, with 15 bases separating them. The CDR3 loop is CASSSRRESSGELFF. The CDR3 coding sequence is TGTGCCAGCAGTTCCCGACGGGAGAGTTCCGGGGAGCTGTTTTTT.

The V and J genes are TRBV27 and TRBJ2-7, with D tentatively TRBD1 (6 bases). CDR1 MNHEY and CDR2 SMNVEV come from the germline V gene (reference sequence). The V end was cut by 1 base, the J end by 0 bases, with 10 bases between. The CDR3 runs to 15 residues. CDR3 DNA sequence: TGTGCCAGCAGTTTATGGCAGGGGAGCTCCTACGAGCAGTACTTC. Its translation is CASSLWQGSSYEQYF.

This chain links TRBV6-5 with TRBJ1-4; D uncertain. V was trimmed by 5 bases and J by 3 bases, leaving 7 bases between them. The CDR3 length is 13 residues. CDR1 MNHEY and CDR2 SVGAGI come from the germline V gene. Here the CDR3 DNA reads TGTGCCAGCAGTGGAGTAGCTAATGAAAAACTGTTTTTT. Its translation is CASSGVANEKLFF.